This T cell receptor (beta chain) was identified during a study of T-cell reconstitution after alpha-beta-depleted transplantation in children. Study-wide findings and caveats: Surviving recipient T cells and thymic progenitors accounted for the high day-60 TCRbeta diversity observed in some patients. After one year, T-cell counts and TCRbeta diversity mostly came from new T cells. At around two months after transplant, the alpha-beta T cells were reportedly derived from several hundred expanded clones that came from non-depleted graft cells.

CDR1 and CDR2 from the germline V gene are MDHEN and SYDVKM. The CDR3 totals 13 residues. With V trimmed by 6 bases and J by 4 bases, 2 bases remained unmatched. Unique molecular identifiers tagged the TCRbeta library. TCRdb reprocessed the PCR reads via MiXCR and lists one record per CDR3 protein. The sample contains hundreds of thousands of distinct CDR3 sequences, roughly 13% of which appear only once. In its sample, this clonotype was seen a few times. Its specificity is unknown. The chain is built from TRBV28 and TRBJ2-7; 11 nucleotides line up with TRBD2. This receptor was identified in a male patient under 18 who had a stem cell transplant for acute myeloid leukemia, so the T cells may come from the graft donor. Sequenced here: PBMCs, mostly from graft donor cells, sampled 360 days after TCRalphabeta/CD19-depleted stem cell transplant. DNA for the CDR3: TGTGCCAGCAGACTAGCGGGAGAATACGAGCAGTACTTC. It translates to CASRLAGEYEQYF. Filled out from reference TRBV28 and TRBJ2-7, the complete variable domain reads DVKVTQSSRYLVKRTGEKVFLECVQDMDHENMFWYRQDPGLGLRLIYFSYDVKMKEKGDIPEGYSVSREKKERFSLILESASTNQTSMYLCASRLAGEYEQYFGPGTRLTVT.